One sample yielded the 22 T cell receptor beta chains listed below, sequenced in a study of identical twins. TCRdb fed the 5' RACE reads into MiXCR, producing one record per CDR3 protein. The sample yields 700,000 or so distinct CDR3 sequences, 8.5% to 9.5% seen once. These same data were also listed under a study on yellow fever vaccine responses in identical twins.

Sequencing was carried out using PBMCs. The origin of the receptors is a young woman in good health.

This clonotype was observed a few times. V usage is TRBV27 and J usage is TRBJ2-1, with a weak D call TRBD1 (6 bases). The V end was cut by 4 bases, the J end by 9 bases, with 25 bases between. The CDR3 runs 17 residues. Looked up from germline, CDR1 is MNHEY and CDR2 is SMNVEV (reference sequence). CDR3 sequence: CASSYSTGTFPIGEQFF. The CDR3 bases are TGTGCCAGCAGTTATTCAACCGGGACATTTCCCATCGGTGAGCAGTTCTTC.

The chain carries TRBV6-5 and TRBJ1-2; 7 bases are shared with TRBD1. Per the germline V gene, CDR1 is MNHEY and CDR2 is SVGAGI. V dropped 0 bases and J dropped 6; count of bases not matched to a gene: 10. The CDR3 totals 16 residues. The CDR3 is CASSYSNRGWIDGYTF. The CDR3 region has the DNA TGTGCCAGCAGTTACTCGAACAGGGGTTGGATTGATGGCTACACCTTC.

The sample holds a few counts of this clonotype. Here the CDR3 reads CASSYQDRGSYEQYF. CDR3 nucleotide sequence: TGTGCCAGCAGTTACCAGGACAGGGGTTCCTACGAGCAGTACTTC. V usage is TRBV6-5 and J usage is TRBJ2-7, with 9 nucleotides matching TRBD1. CDR3 length: 15 residues. J lost 1 base, V lost 2 bases, and 3 bases had no gene match. In germline, CDR1 is MNHEY, CDR2 SVGAGI.

The chain links TRBV20-1 to TRBJ2-7; D remains ambiguous. The V end lost 3 bases, the J end lost 1 base, and 16 bases lay between the germline ends. The CDR3 extends over 15 amino acids. CDR1 is DFQATT, CDR2 SNEGSKA, per germline (reference sequence). This CDR3 is CSASAVRALSYEQYF. CDR3 bases: TGCAGTGCTAGTGCTGTTAGGGCCCTATCCTACGAGCAGTACTTC.

The chain links TRBV5-6 to TRBJ1-6; D call uncertain. The CDR3 has 14 residues. Germline V CDR1 and CDR2: SGHDT, YYEEEE. Trimming left V 2 bases short and J 7 bases short, with 10 bases between. CDR3 sequence: CASSFRPGNSPLHF. CDR3 DNA: TGTGCCAGCAGCTTCCGCCCTGGGAATTCACCCCTCCACTTT.

In this sample, this clonotype turned up a few times. The chain carries TRBV29-1 and TRBJ2-6; possibly TRBD1 for D (6 bases). Germline values: CDR1 SQVTM, CDR2 ANQGSEA. CDR3 size: 17 residues. Trimming pared 6 bases from V and 0 bases from J, leaving 18 bases between. CDR3 coding DNA: TGCAGCGTCTTGGGGACAAGAAAATTCTCTGGGGCCAACGTCCTGACTTTC. Translated, it gives CSVLGTRKFSGANVLTF.

This clonotype was observed a few times. The V gene is TRBV27, the J gene TRBJ2-3, with D unclear. Germline V gives CDR1 MNHEY, CDR2 SMNVEV (reference sequence). The germline V and J ends were trimmed by 5 bases and 0 bases, with 18 bases remaining between them. The CDR3 covers 17 residues. Here the CDR3 DNA reads TGTGCCAGCAGTACCGGGCTAGACGATACTAGCACAGATACGCAGTATTTT. This gives the protein CASSTGLDDTSTDTQYF.

The J gene is TRBJ2-6, the V gene TRBV29-1; D is perhaps TRBD1 (5 bases). Germline CDR1 SQVTM, CDR2 ANQGSEA. Trimming took 7 bases from V and 0 from J, leaving 16 bases between them. There are 16 residues in the CDR3. CDR3 nucleotides: TGCAGCGCTCAGGCAGGGTGGTTCTCTGGGGCCAACGTCCTGACTTTC. It translates to CSAQAGWFSGANVLTF.

This chain joins TRBV7-8 and TRBJ1-1, with D perhaps matching TRBD1 (6 bases). V dropped 5 bases and J dropped 3 bases, with 19 bases sitting between them. Looked up from germline, CDR1 is SGHVS and CDR2 is FQNEAQ. The CDR3 is 16 residues long. CDR3 sequence: CASSPRDNSGDTEAFF. DNA of the CDR3: TGTGCCAGCAGCCCTCGGGACAATAGTGGGGACACTGAAGCTTTCTTT.

The CDR3 loop is CASSPSGGLGKNIQYF. The CDR3 region has the DNA TGTGCCAGCAGCCCTAGTGGAGGACTTGGCAAAAACATTCAGTACTTC. The chain is built from TRBV3-1 and TRBJ2-4; possible D gene TRBD2, 5 bases. The germline gives CDR1 LGHDT, CDR2 YNNKEL (reference sequence). Trimming stripped 4 bases from V and 3 bases from J, with 16 bases between. The CDR3 sequence is 16 residues long.

This chain links TRBV5-1 with TRBJ2-1, with D possibly matching TRBD1 (6 bases). Germline V gives CDR1 SGHRS, CDR2 YFSETQ. The CDR3 covers 16 residues. V shed 4 bases and J shed 4 bases, with 18 bases lying between them. In nucleotides, the CDR3 is TGCGCCAGCAGCCGCTCTCTCGGACAGAGTTACAATGAGCAGTTCTTC. Translation gives CASSRSLGQSYNEQFF. Combining the CDR3 with reference TRBV5-1 and TRBJ2-1 gives the whole variable domain KAGVTQTPRYLIKTRGQQVTLSCSPISGHRSVSWYQQTPGQGLQFLFEYFSETQRNKGNFPGRFSGRQFSNSRSEMNVSTLELGDSALYLCASSRSLGQSYNEQFFGPGTRLTVL.

In this sample, this clonotype turned up a few times. The rearrangement links TRBV7-9 to TRBJ2-2, with a tentative D call TRBD2 (7 bases). The length of the CDR3 is 14 residues. V lost 11 bases and J lost 0, with 13 bases in between. Germline CDR1 reads SEHNR; CDR2 reads FQNEAQ (reference sequence). The CDR3 DNA reads TGTGCCGGAGGGGGGGGCCCGAACACCGGGGAGCTGTTTTTT. Protein: CAGGGGPNTGELFF.

This clonotype was counted ten times or more. At one end the junction does not follow the germline gene, possibly because of a read error. The chain recombines TRBV5-1 with TRBJ2-5; D not resolved. Germline values: CDR1 SGHRS, CDR2 YFSETQ. The CDR3 has 12 amino acids. This CDR3 is CASSLRQETQYF. The DNA of the CDR3 is TGTGCCAGCAGCTTACGCCAAGAGACCCAGTACTTC. Based on the CDR3 plus reference TRBV5-1 and TRBJ2-5, the full variable domain is KAGVTQTPRYLIKTRGQQVTLSCSPISGHRSVSWYQQTPGQGLQFLFEYFSETQRNKGNFPGRFSGRQFSNSRSEMNVSTLELGDSALYLCASSLRQETQYFGPGTRLLVL.

This clonotype was counted a few times. This chain joins TRBV9 and TRBJ1-2, with D possibly matching TRBD1 (5 bases). The CDR3 totals 13 residues. Trimming removed 3 bases from V and 2 bases from J, with 8 bases in between. CDR1 SGDLS and CDR2 YYNGEE come from the germline V gene. The CDR3 nucleotides read TGTGCCAGCAGCGCGGGACTAAACTATGGCTACACCTTC. This encodes CASSAGLNYGYTF.

The table lists this clonotype with many counts. This chain joins TRBV11-2 and TRBJ2-7, with TRBD2 matching 12 bases. CDR3 length equals 16 residues. The V gene's germline CDR1 is SGHAT and CDR2 FQNNGV. The V gene end was trimmed by 2 bases and the J gene end by 4 bases; junction bases not matched to a gene: 6. As DNA, the CDR3 is TGTGCCAGCAGCTTACCGGGACTAGCGGGCTTGTACGAGCAGTACTTC. Protein: CASSLPGLAGLYEQYF.

This clonotype appeared a few times. The chain employs TRBV6-1 and TRBJ2-3; the match to TRBD2 covers 7 bases. J gave up 6 bases and V 4 bases, and 7 bases lay outside the gene matches. The CDR3 loop spans 14 amino acids. Germline values: CDR1 MNHNS, CDR2 SASEGT. CDR3 bases: TGTGCCAGCAGTGGCTCCGGGGGAGGGGATACGCAGTATTTT. Protein sequence: CASSGSGGGDTQYF.

The V call is TRBV10-3, the J call TRBJ2-1; 8 bases are shared with TRBD2. The CDR3 has 15 amino acids. Germline CDR1 and CDR2: ENHRY and SYGVKD. With 4 bases clipped from V and 7 bases from J, the junction kept 9 bases outside the gene matches. CDR3 residues: CAISAGLEFSNEQFF. CDR3 DNA: TGTGCCATCAGTGCGGGACTAGAGTTTTCGAATGAGCAGTTCTTC.

This clonotype was observed at least ten times. The CDR3 spells CASRGGGRNNEQFF. The CDR3 DNA is TGTGCCAGCAGGGGGGGCGGGAGGAACAATGAGCAGTTCTTC. The rearrangement joins TRBV12-3 or TRBV12-4 to TRBJ2-1, with 8 nucleotides matching TRBD2. Germline trimming cut 6 bases from V and 5 bases from J; bases unmatched to any gene: 6. The CDR3 runs 14 residues.

Comments on this clonotype: Germline is not matched at one junction end, which may reflect a read error. The V and J genes are TRBV12-3 or TRBV12-4 and TRBJ2-2, with 16 positions matching TRBD2. CDR3 length equals 19 residues. The CDR3 region is CACSPAGTSGRANTGELFF. In DNA, the CDR3 is TGTGCCTGCAGTCCGGCCGGGACTAGCGGGAGGGCGAACACCGGGGAGCTGTTTTTT.

This clonotype was observed many times. The J gene is TRBJ2-1, the V gene TRBV28; D perhaps matches TRBD1 (6 bases). Germline V gene lookup returns CDR1 MDHEN and CDR2 SYDVKM. The CDR3 runs to 15 residues. Trimming removed 10 bases from V and 5 bases from J, with 21 bases in between. CDR3 region: CATVSDPGHNNEQFF. CDR3 DNA: TGTGCCACCGTTTCTGACCCGGGACACAACAATGAGCAGTTCTTC.

The V gene is TRBV11-2, the J gene TRBJ2-7, with TRBD1 matching over 8 bases. The CDR3 has 15 residues. Germline V gives CDR1 SGHAT, CDR2 FQNNGV. J was trimmed by 2 bases and V by 4 bases; bases with no gene match: 7. The CDR3 loop reads CASSSGQAEPYEQYF. CDR3 coding DNA: TGTGCCAGCAGCTCGGGACAGGCGGAACCCTACGAGCAGTACTTC.

This clonotype was counted between two and nine times. The chain uses TRBV4-3 and TRBJ2-3; D is undetermined. Germline V CDR1 and CDR2: LGHNA, YSLEER. This CDR3 has 13 residues. With 0 bases removed from V and 5 bases from J, the gap between germline ends came to 6 bases. The CDR3 sequence: CASSQELGDTQYF. CDR3 DNA: TGCGCCAGCAGCCAAGAACTTGGAGATACGCAGTATTTT.